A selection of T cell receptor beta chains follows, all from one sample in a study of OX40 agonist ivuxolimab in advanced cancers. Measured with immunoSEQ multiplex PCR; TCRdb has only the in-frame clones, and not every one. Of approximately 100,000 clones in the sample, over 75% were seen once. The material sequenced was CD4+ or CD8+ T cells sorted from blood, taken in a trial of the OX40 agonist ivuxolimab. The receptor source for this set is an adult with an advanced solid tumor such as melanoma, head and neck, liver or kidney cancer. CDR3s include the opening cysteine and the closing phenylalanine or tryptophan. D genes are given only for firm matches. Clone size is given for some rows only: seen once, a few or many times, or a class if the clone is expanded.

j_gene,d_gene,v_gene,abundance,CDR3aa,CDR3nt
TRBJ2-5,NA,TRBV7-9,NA,CASTLSAETQYF,TGTGCCAGCACCCTAAGTGCAGAGACCCAGTACTTC
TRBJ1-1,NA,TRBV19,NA,CASSIDRYTEAFF,TGTGCCAGTAGTATAGATCGGTACACTGAAGCTTTCTTT
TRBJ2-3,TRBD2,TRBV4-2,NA,CASSQVLAGRGTDTQYF,TGTGCCAGCAGCCAGGTACTAGCGGGACGCGGCACAGATACGCAGTATTTT
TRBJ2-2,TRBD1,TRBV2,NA,CASSEGQGSTGELFF,TGTGCCAGCAGTGAGGGACAGGGATCCACCGGGGAGCTGTTTTTT
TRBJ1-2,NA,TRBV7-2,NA,CASSLAQDPSGGYTF,TGTGCCAGCAGCTTAGCCCAGGACCCAAGTGGTGGCTACACCTTC
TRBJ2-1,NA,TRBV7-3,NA,CASSLTGESSYNEQFF,TGTGCCAGCAGCTTAACGGGGGAGAGCTCCTACAATGAGCAGTTCTTC
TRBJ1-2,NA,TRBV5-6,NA,CASSFGGSYTF,TGTGCCAGCAGCTTCGGGGGCAGCTACACCTTC
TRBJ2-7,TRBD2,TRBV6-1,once,CASSVKIVSGSLLYEQYF,TGTGCCAGCAGTGTGAAAATCGTTAGCGGGAGTCTCCTTTACGAGCAGTACTTC
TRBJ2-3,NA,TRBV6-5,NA,CASRLAGTDTQYF,TGTGCCAGCAGATTAGCGGGCACAGATACGCAGTATTTT
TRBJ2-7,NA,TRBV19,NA,CASSIGSGDEQYF,TGTGCCAGTAGTATAGGGTCGGGCGACGAGCAGTACTTC
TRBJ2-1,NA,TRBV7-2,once,CASSSRTRSNEQFF,TGTGCCAGCAGCTCTAGGACCAGGTCTAATGAGCAGTTCTTC
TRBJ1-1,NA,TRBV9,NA,CASRPDGGNTEAFF,TGTGCCAGCAGGCCAGACGGGGGTAACACTGAAGCTTTCTTT
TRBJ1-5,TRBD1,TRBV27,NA,CASSYGTGVGQPQHF,TGTGCCAGCAGTTACGGGACAGGGGTAGGTCAGCCCCAGCATTTT
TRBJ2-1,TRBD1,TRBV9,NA,CASSVGQGAYNEQFF,TGTGCCAGCAGCGTAGGCCAGGGGGCTTACAATGAGCAGTTCTTC
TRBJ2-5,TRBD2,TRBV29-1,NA,CSVAGREGSETQYF,TGCAGCGTTGCGGGGCGGGAGGGGTCAGAGACCCAGTACTTC
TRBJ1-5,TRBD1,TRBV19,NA,CASNPDRAGNQPQHF,TGTGCCAGTAATCCCGACAGGGCGGGCAATCAGCCCCAGCATTTT
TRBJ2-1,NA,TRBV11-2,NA,CASSLRRTDSNNEQFF,TGTGCCAGCAGCTTAAGGAGGACGGACAGCAACAATGAGCAGTTCTTC
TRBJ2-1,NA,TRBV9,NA,CASSGPWSSYNEQFF,TGTGCCAGCAGCGGCCCCTGGAGCTCCTACAATGAGCAGTTCTTC
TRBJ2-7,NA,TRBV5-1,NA,CASSLEVSGSYEQYF,TGCGCCAGCAGCTTGGAGGTTAGCGGCTCCTACGAGCAGTACTTC
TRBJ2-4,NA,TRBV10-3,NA,CAISAGSGSKNIQYF,TGTGCCATCAGTGCCGGGAGTGGGTCGAAAAACATTCAGTACTTC
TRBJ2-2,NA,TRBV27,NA,CASSLLRGGLSGELFF,TGTGCCAGCAGTTTACTCAGGGGAGGTCTATCCGGGGAGCTGTTTTTT
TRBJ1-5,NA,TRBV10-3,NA,CAISEDGLSNQPQHF,TGTGCCATCAGTGAGGACGGACTTAGCAATCAGCCCCAGCATTTT
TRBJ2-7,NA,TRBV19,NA,CASSIGQRVGEQYF,TGTGCCAGTAGTATTGGGCAGCGGGTAGGCGAGCAGTACTTC
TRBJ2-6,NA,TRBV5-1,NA,CASTPLTVSGANVLTF,TGCGCCAGCACCCCACTGACGGTCTCTGGGGCCAACGTCCTGACTTTC
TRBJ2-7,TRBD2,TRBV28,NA,CASSLPRGLAGLSYEQYF,TGTGCCAGCAGTCTACCCCGGGGACTAGCGGGTCTTTCCTACGAGCAGTACTTC
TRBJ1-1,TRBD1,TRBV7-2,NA,CASFYWDRNTEAFF,TGTGCCAGCTTCTATTGGGACAGGAACACTGAAGCTTTCTTT
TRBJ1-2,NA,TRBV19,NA,CASSRMNGYTF,TGTGCCAGTAGTAGAATGAATGGCTACACCTTC
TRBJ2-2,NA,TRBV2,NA,CASSELLGRGELFF,TGTGCCAGCAGTGAATTATTGGGTCGCGGGGAGCTGTTTTTT
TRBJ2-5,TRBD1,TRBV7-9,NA,CASSLVASGGTQYF,TGTGCCAGCAGCTTAGTGGCCTCAGGGGGGACCCAGTACTTC
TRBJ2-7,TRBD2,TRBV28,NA,CASSGLAYEQYF,TGTGCCAGCAGTGGACTAGCCTACGAGCAGTACTTC
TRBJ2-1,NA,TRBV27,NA,CASSSGNYNEQFF,TGTGCCAGCAGTTCCGGGAACTACAATGAGCAGTTCTTC
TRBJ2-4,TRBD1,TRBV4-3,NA,CASSQGGQGGSYIQYF,TGCGCCAGCAGCCAAGGAGGACAGGGCGGTTCATACATTCAGTACTTC
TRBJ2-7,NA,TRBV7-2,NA,CASSRQFEQYF,TGTGCCAGCAGCAGACAGTTCGAGCAGTACTTC
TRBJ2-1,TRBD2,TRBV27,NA,CASSSAGGGYNEQFF,TGTGCCAGCAGTTCAGCGGGAGGTGGGTACAATGAGCAGTTCTTC
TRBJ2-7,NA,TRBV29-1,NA,CSVEFSRGREQYF,TGCAGCGTTGAATTTTCTAGGGGTCGGGAGCAGTACTTC
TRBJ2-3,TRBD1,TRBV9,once,CASSTSGGSGDTQYF,TGTGCCAGCAGCACCTCAGGGGGCTCAGGAGATACGCAGTATTTT
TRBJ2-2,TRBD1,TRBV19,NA,CASRNTGTGAGELFF,TGTGCCAGTAGAAACACCGGGACAGGGGCCGGGGAGCTGTTTTTT
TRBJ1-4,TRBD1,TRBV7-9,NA,CASSSRTGVQEKLFF,TGTGCCAGCAGCTCCCGGACAGGGGTGCAAGAAAAACTGTTTTTT
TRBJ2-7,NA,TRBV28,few,CASSLRSYEQYF,TGTGCCAGCAGTTTACGGAGTTACGAGCAGTACTTC
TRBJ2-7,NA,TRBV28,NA,CASSLFSLTYEQYF,TGTGCCAGCAGTTTATTCTCCCTCACCTACGAGCAGTACTTC
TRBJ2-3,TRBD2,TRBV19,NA,CASSGDGGRFATQYF,TGTGCCAGTAGTGGCGATGGCGGGAGGTTTGCTACGCAGTATTTT